Listed below are T cell receptor beta chains from one sample, sequenced in a study of CD8 T cells in ankylosing spondylitis. Using its own MiXCR run on the 5' RACE reads, TCRdb lists one record per CDR3 protein. Among fewer than 500,000 distinct CDR3 sequences listed, roughly 26% were seen once. What was sequenced was blood, either unsorted or a sorted T cell fraction (not recorded which). Every receptor here comes from a male donor with ankylosing spondylitis. Both conserved end residues are part of each CDR3. Each record gives: J gene, D gene, clone size, V gene, CDR3 protein, CDR3 DNA. The D gene is left open where the match is weak. Not all rows give a size; the values are once, few, many and, for expanded clones, a class.

J gene: TRBJ2-7
D gene: .
clone size: .
V gene: TRBV4-1
CDR3 protein: CASSQDRAGRYEQYF
CDR3 DNA: TGCGCCAGCAGCCAAGATCGGGCAGGTCGCTACGAGCAGTACTTC

J gene: TRBJ1-5
D gene: .
clone size: many
V gene: TRBV3-1
CDR3 protein: CASSQGATQPQHF
CDR3 DNA: TGTGCCAGCAGCCAAGGGGCCACTCAGCCCCAGCATTTT

J gene: TRBJ2-2
D gene: TRBD1
clone size: .
V gene: TRBV12-3/TRBV12-4
CDR3 protein: CASSLRTGGLKELFF
CDR3 DNA: TGTGCCAGCAGTTTAAGGACAGGGGGTTTGAAGGAGCTGTTTTTT

J gene: TRBJ2-3
D gene: TRBD2
clone size: few
V gene: TRBV4-1
CDR3 protein: CASSHRTSFADTQYF
CDR3 DNA: TGCGCCAGCAGCCACCGGACTAGCTTCGCAGATACGCAGTATTTT

J gene: TRBJ2-5
D gene: .
clone size: few
V gene: TRBV5-1
CDR3 protein: CASSLGTDGETQYF
CDR3 DNA: TGCGCCAGCAGCTTGGGGACGGATGGAGAGACCCAGTACTTC

J gene: TRBJ2-7
D gene: TRBD1
clone size: .
V gene: TRBV6-1
CDR3 protein: CASRGQGAMREQYF
CDR3 DNA: TGTGCCAGCAGAGGACAGGGGGCCATGCGCGAGCAGTACTTC

J gene: TRBJ2-5
D gene: .
clone size: .
V gene: TRBV2
CDR3 protein: CASSEARQYQETQYF
CDR3 DNA: TGTGCCAGCAGTGAAGCGAGGCAGTACCAAGAGACCCAGTACTTC

J gene: TRBJ1-5
D gene: .
clone size: few
V gene: TRBV15
CDR3 protein: CATSSGSGGQPQHF
CDR3 DNA: TGTGCCACCAGCAGCGGGTCGGGCGGACAGCCCCAGCATTTT

J gene: TRBJ1-2
D gene: .
clone size: .
V gene: TRBV25-1
CDR3 protein: CASSEEGRSKGYTF
CDR3 DNA: TGTGCCAGCAGTGAAGAGGGGCGCTCTAAGGGCTACACCTTC

J gene: TRBJ1-4
D gene: .
clone size: .
V gene: TRBV20-1
CDR3 protein: CSARDRFGQINEKLFF
CDR3 DNA: TGCAGTGCTAGAGATCGTTTCGGCCAAATTAATGAAAAACTGTTTTTT

J gene: TRBJ2-1
D gene: TRBD2
clone size: few
V gene: TRBV5-1
CDR3 protein: CASSLDGTNFDEQFF
CDR3 DNA: TGCGCCAGCAGCTTGGATGGGACTAACTTCGATGAGCAGTTCTTC

J gene: TRBJ2-1
D gene: TRBD2
clone size: .
V gene: TRBV9
CDR3 protein: CASSVGSGSSYNEQFF
CDR3 DNA: TGTGCCAGCAGCGTAGGGAGCGGGAGCTCCTACAATGAGCAGTTCTTC

J gene: TRBJ2-5
D gene: .
clone size: few
V gene: TRBV20-1
CDR3 protein: CSADYRGQTQYF
CDR3 DNA: TGCAGTGCTGATTATCGGGGGCAGACCCAGTACTTC

J gene: TRBJ2-7
D gene: .
clone size: .
V gene: TRBV7-2
CDR3 protein: CASSLVRENEQYF
CDR3 DNA: TGTGCCAGCAGCTTAGTTCGGGAGAACGAGCAGTACTTC

J gene: TRBJ2-5
D gene: .
clone size: few
V gene: TRBV20-1
CDR3 protein: CSARVGQTQYF
CDR3 DNA: TGCAGTGCTAGAGTTGGGCAGACCCAGTACTTC

J gene: TRBJ1-2
D gene: TRBD1
clone size: few
V gene: TRBV27
CDR3 protein: CASSPGQGRFYGYTF
CDR3 DNA: TGTGCCAGCAGTCCGGGACAGGGTCGGTTCTATGGCTACACCTTC

J gene: TRBJ2-2
D gene: TRBD2
clone size: few
V gene: TRBV12-3/TRBV12-4
CDR3 protein: CASSFGPTSGRNTGELFF
CDR3 DNA: TGTGCCAGCAGTTTTGGTCCCACTAGCGGGAGGAACACCGGGGAGCTGTTTTTT

J gene: TRBJ2-7
D gene: TRBD1
clone size: .
V gene: TRBV20-1
CDR3 protein: CSAKAFETGVPEQYF
CDR3 DNA: TGCAGTGCTAAGGCCTTTGAGACAGGGGTTCCCGAGCAGTACTTC

J gene: TRBJ2-1
D gene: .
clone size: few
V gene: TRBV9
CDR3 protein: CASSVDPRGSYNEQFF
CDR3 DNA: TGTGCCAGCAGCGTAGACCCAAGAGGCTCCTACAATGAGCAGTTCTTC

J gene: TRBJ2-1
D gene: .
clone size: .
V gene: TRBV5-1
CDR3 protein: CASSKLLDLYNEQFF
CDR3 DNA: TGCGCCAGCAGCAAACTCCTGGACTTGTACAATGAGCAGTTCTTC

J gene: TRBJ2-1
D gene: TRBD2
clone size: once
V gene: TRBV20-1
CDR3 protein: CSALTPSGRAFYNEQFF
CDR3 DNA: TGCAGTGCTCTCACTCCCAGCGGGAGGGCCTTCTACAATGAGCAGTTCTTC

J gene: TRBJ1-1
D gene: .
clone size: few
V gene: TRBV4-1
CDR3 protein: CASSQDAGNTEAFF
CDR3 DNA: TGCGCCAGCAGCCAAGATGCAGGGAACACTGAAGCTTTCTTT

J gene: TRBJ1-1
D gene: .
clone size: .
V gene: TRBV7-2
CDR3 protein: CASSLGLGMVNTEAFF
CDR3 DNA: TGTGCCAGCAGCTTGGGGCTTGGGATGGTGAACACTGAAGCTTTCTTT

J gene: TRBJ1-5
D gene: .
clone size: .
V gene: TRBV7-2
CDR3 protein: CASSLDRQQPQHF
CDR3 DNA: TGTGCCAGCAGCTTAGATAGGCAACAGCCCCAGCATTTT

J gene: TRBJ2-3
D gene: TRBD2
clone size: .
V gene: TRBV6-2/TRBV6-3
CDR3 protein: CASSSGTSGLTDTQYF
CDR3 DNA: TGTGCCAGCAGTTCCGGGACTAGCGGGCTCACAGATACGCAGTATTTT

J gene: TRBJ2-1
D gene: .
clone size: .
V gene: TRBV20-1
CDR3 protein: CSASMTVNEQFF
CDR3 DNA: TGCAGTGCCTCCATGACGGTCAATGAGCAGTTCTTC

J gene: TRBJ2-1
D gene: TRBD2
clone size: once
V gene: TRBV20-1
CDR3 protein: CSGGPSGRGEQFF
CDR3 DNA: TGCAGTGGGGGTCCTAGCGGGAGAGGTGAGCAGTTCTTC

J gene: TRBJ2-1
D gene: TRBD2
clone size: few
V gene: TRBV12-3/TRBV12-4
CDR3 protein: CASRQGLAGYNEQFF
CDR3 DNA: TGTGCCAGCAGGCAAGGACTAGCGGGTTACAATGAGCAGTTCTTC

J gene: TRBJ1-5
D gene: .
clone size: .
V gene: TRBV12-3/TRBV12-4
CDR3 protein: CASSKTGSGQPQHF
CDR3 DNA: TGTGCCAGCAGTAAGACAGGTTCCGGACAGCCCCAGCATTTT

J gene: TRBJ1-2
D gene: .
clone size: few
V gene: TRBV20-1
CDR3 protein: CSARPRVGYGYTF
CDR3 DNA: TGCAGTGCTAGACCCAGGGTTGGCTATGGCTACACCTTC

J gene: TRBJ2-1
D gene: .
clone size: few
V gene: TRBV4-1
CDR3 protein: CASSRRSPYNEQFF
CDR3 DNA: TGCGCCAGCAGCCGCCGAAGCCCTTACAATGAGCAGTTCTTC

J gene: TRBJ2-7
D gene: .
clone size: .
V gene: TRBV3-1
CDR3 protein: CASSQGAWEQYF
CDR3 DNA: TGTGCCAGCAGCCAGGGAGCATGGGAGCAGTACTTC

J gene: TRBJ2-5
D gene: .
clone size: .
V gene: TRBV20-1
CDR3 protein: CSAREGWQGGPRTQYF
CDR3 DNA: TGCAGTGCTAGAGAAGGGTGGCAGGGAGGCCCCAGGACCCAGTACTTC

J gene: TRBJ2-1
D gene: TRBD1
clone size: .
V gene: TRBV29-1
CDR3 protein: CSVDKGQGGRQFF
CDR3 DNA: TGCAGCGTGGATAAGGGACAGGGCGGTCGACAGTTCTTC

J gene: TRBJ1-4
D gene: .
clone size: few
V gene: TRBV7-9
CDR3 protein: CASSLKDSNEKLFF
CDR3 DNA: TGTGCCAGCAGCCTAAAGGACAGCAATGAAAAACTGTTTTTT

J gene: TRBJ2-3
D gene: .
clone size: few
V gene: TRBV15
CDR3 protein: CATSRADTDTQYF
CDR3 DNA: TGTGCCACCAGCAGAGCGGACACAGATACGCAGTATTTT

J gene: TRBJ2-3
D gene: .
clone size: .
V gene: TRBV7-2
CDR3 protein: CASSLKWTDTQYF
CDR3 DNA: TGTGCCAGCAGCTTAAAGTGGACAGATACGCAGTATTTT

J gene: TRBJ2-7
D gene: TRBD2
clone size: .
V gene: TRBV12-3/TRBV12-4
CDR3 protein: CASSLSAGDPYEQYF
CDR3 DNA: TGTGCCAGCAGTTTATCAGCGGGAGATCCCTACGAGCAGTACTTC

J gene: TRBJ1-1
D gene: .
clone size: .
V gene: TRBV7-8
CDR3 protein: CASNLGVSGTEAFF
CDR3 DNA: TGTGCCAGCAATCTCGGAGTTAGCGGCACTGAAGCTTTCTTT

J gene: TRBJ1-1
D gene: .
clone size: few
V gene: TRBV3-1
CDR3 protein: CASSHYSSKSLAFF
CDR3 DNA: TGTGCCAGCAGCCACTACAGTAGTAAGTCATTGGCTTTCTTT

J gene: TRBJ1-1
D gene: .
clone size: .
V gene: TRBV12-3/TRBV12-4
CDR3 protein: CASSYRGIMGTEAFF
CDR3 DNA: TGTGCCAGCAGCTATAGGGGGATTATGGGCACTGAAGCTTTCTTT

J gene: TRBJ2-5
D gene: TRBD1
clone size: few
V gene: TRBV29-1
CDR3 protein: CSVGWSRGQETQYF
CDR3 DNA: TGCAGCGTTGGTTGGTCCAGGGGGCAAGAGACCCAGTACTTC

J gene: TRBJ1-2
D gene: TRBD1
clone size: .
V gene: TRBV5-1
CDR3 protein: CASSTGQGYYGYTF
CDR3 DNA: TGCGCCAGCAGCACTGGACAGGGCTACTATGGCTACACCTTC

J gene: TRBJ2-1
D gene: TRBD2
clone size: .
V gene: TRBV11-1
CDR3 protein: CASSYIPKVSGAYNEQFF
CDR3 DNA: TGTGCCAGCAGCTACATCCCTAAAGTTAGCGGGGCCTACAATGAGCAGTTCTTC

J gene: TRBJ1-2
D gene: .
clone size: .
V gene: TRBV5-1
CDR3 protein: CASKEDLPNYGYTF
CDR3 DNA: TGCGCCAGCAAGGAGGATCTGCCTAACTATGGCTACACCTTC

J gene: TRBJ1-1
D gene: .
clone size: .
V gene: TRBV20-1
CDR3 protein: CSAREVAGGNTEAFF
CDR3 DNA: TGCAGTGCTAGAGAGGTTGCAGGCGGTAACACTGAAGCTTTCTTT

J gene: TRBJ2-1
D gene: .
clone size: .
V gene: TRBV24-1
CDR3 protein: CATSDSGNDYNEQFF
CDR3 DNA: TGTGCCACCAGTGATTCCGGGAACGACTACAATGAGCAGTTCTTC

J gene: TRBJ2-1
D gene: TRBD2
clone size: many
V gene: TRBV5-6
CDR3 protein: CASSWSRGGLAGYNEQFF
CDR3 DNA: TGTGCCAGCAGCTGGTCGAGGGGGGGACTAGCGGGATACAATGAGCAGTTCTTC

J gene: TRBJ2-5
D gene: .
clone size: few
V gene: TRBV27
CDR3 protein: CASSLRWVVEETQYF
CDR3 DNA: TGTGCCAGCAGTTTACGATGGGTCGTGGAGGAGACCCAGTACTTC

J gene: TRBJ1-2
D gene: .
clone size: .
V gene: TRBV7-9
CDR3 protein: CASQGIGYGYTF
CDR3 DNA: TGTGCCAGCCAAGGCATTGGCTATGGCTACACCTTC

J gene: TRBJ2-3
D gene: .
clone size: .
V gene: TRBV5-1
CDR3 protein: CASSSERVDTQYF
CDR3 DNA: TGCGCCAGCAGCTCAGAGCGGGTGGATACGCAGTATTTT

J gene: TRBJ1-6
D gene: .
clone size: .
V gene: TRBV7-8
CDR3 protein: CASSLVRNNSPLHF
CDR3 DNA: TGTGCCAGCAGCTTAGTTAGGAATAATTCACCCCTCCACTTT